These 26 T cell receptor beta chains were sequenced from one sample in a study of T cell clusters in autoimmune cytopenias. TRB was amplified by touch-down multiplex PCR, primer pools A and B combined. Reprocessing the multiplex PCR reads, TCRdb reports a single entry for every CDR3 protein and omits DNA. The sample's table shows under 15,000 distinct CDR3 sequences. TRB amplification used roughly 250 ng of peripheral blood genomic DNA. Sequences were obtained from peripheral blood. These receptors came from a human donor with an autoimmune cytopenia or autoimmune hepatitis (not recorded which).

The chain has TRBV7-9 and TRBJ2-5. This CDR3 comprises 13 residues. The germline V gene has CDR1 SEHNR and CDR2 FQNEAQ (reference sequence). Here the CDR3 reads CASSLEQKETQYF.

This clonotype ranks as medium-sized in terms of frequency. V and J are TRBV29-1 and TRBJ2-2. There are 12 residues in the CDR3. Germline-derived CDR1 and CDR2 are SQVTM and ANQGSEA. This CDR3 is CSVALADGELFF.

This chain connects TRBV5-5 to TRBJ2-5; TCRdb calls TRBD1, which cannot be checked without DNA. This CDR3 spans 14 amino acids. Germline V gene data show CDR1 as SGHKS and CDR2 as YYEKEE (reference sequence). The CDR3 reads CASSLGAGIETQYF.

The V call is TRBV12-3 or TRBV12-4, the J call TRBJ1-5; TCRdb picks TRBD1, but there is no DNA to check that call. The CDR3 has 15 residues. CDR3 amino acids: CASTGTGGLDQPQHF.

The CDR3 here is CASSLSGTGSITYNSPLHF. The V and J genes are TRBV27 and TRBJ1-6; TCRdb lists TRBD1, though no DNA is available to test this call. The germline V gene encodes CDR1 MNHEY and CDR2 SMNVEV (reference sequence). The CDR3 totals 19 residues.

This clonotype shows up as medium-sized (0.01 to 0.1%) by frequency. The chain links TRBV19 to TRBJ2-7. Germline V gives CDR1 LNHDA, CDR2 SQIVND (reference sequence). The CDR3 consists of 13 residues. Here the CDR3 reads CASSWAGSYEQYF.

The rearrangement joins TRBV30 to TRBJ2-4. Germline-derived CDR1 and CDR2 are GTSNPN and SVGIG (reference sequence). The CDR3 consists of 13 residues. CDR3 loop: CAWSGTAKNIQYF.

This rearrangement joins TRBV6-1 to TRBJ2-5. CDR3 length: 14 residues. From germline, CDR1 is MNHNS and CDR2 SASEGT. CDR3 amino acids: CASSEALGGETQYF.

The genes are TRBV18 and TRBJ2-2; lacking DNA, the TRBD1 call made by TCRdb goes unchecked. Per germline, CDR1 KGHSH and CDR2 LQKENI. The CDR3 loop spans 16 amino acids. CDR3 in amino acids: CASSPSNQRGAGELFF. The variable domain in full, completed from reference TRBV18 and TRBJ2-2, reads NAGVMQNPRHLVRRRGQEARLRCSPMKGHSHVYWYRQLPEEGLKFMVYLQKENIIDESGMPKERFSAEFPKEGPSILRIQQVVRGDSAAYFCASSPSNQRGAGELFFGEGSRLTVL.

This clonotype registers medium-sized by frequency. This rearrangement joins TRBV5-6 to TRBJ2-3; TCRdb lists TRBD1, though no DNA is available to test this call. The germline V gene has CDR1 SGHDT and CDR2 YYEEEE. This CDR3 region has 14 residues. Here the CDR3 reads CASTDLTGLDTQYF.

The V call is TRBV5-6, the J call TRBJ2-5; there is no DNA to check the TCRdb D call of TRBD1. Germline CDR1 SGHDT, CDR2 YYEEEE. The length of the CDR3 is 15 residues. The CDR3 region is CASMDRGLSQETQYF.

This CDR3 is CACGQGSNQPQHF. The rearrangement uses TRBV30 and TRBJ1-5; TCRdb's assignment of TRBD1 cannot be checked, as there is no DNA. Per germline, CDR1 GTSNPN and CDR2 SVGIG (reference sequence). This CDR3 spans 13 amino acids.

J is TRBJ1-1 and V is TRBV12-3 or TRBV12-4. This CDR3 has 13 residues. CDR3: CASRISGRELAFF.

By frequency, this clonotype is medium-sized. The chain couples TRBV11-1 to TRBJ2-5; with no DNA, the TCRdb D assignment of TRBD1 cannot be verified. This CDR3 is 15 amino acids long. CDR1 is SGHAT and CDR2 is FQDESV in the germline V gene (reference sequence). CDR3 region: CASSLEGQGQETQYF.

This chain joins TRBV19 and TRBJ2-7; no DNA is available, so the TRBD1 call from TCRdb remains unchecked. Germline V CDR1 and CDR2: LNHDA, SQIVND (reference sequence). The CDR3 is 15 residues long. CDR3: CASSTSDSRTYEQYF.

Measured by frequency, this clonotype is medium-sized (0.01 to 0.1%). CDR3 in amino acids: CASRRRGASEDNEQFF. The V and J genes are TRBV6-1 and TRBJ2-1; TCRdb names TRBD2, which stays unverified in the absence of DNA. The V gene's germline CDR1 is MNHNS and CDR2 SASEGT. The CDR3 spans 16 residues.

This clonotype shows up as medium-sized by frequency. The chain uses TRBV29-1 and TRBJ2-3; TCRdb lists TRBD2, though no DNA is available to test this call. This CDR3 region has 16 residues. Germline V gene data show CDR1 as SQVTM and CDR2 as ANQGSEA. CDR3 region: CSVEDIGSLSTDTQYF.

The chain uses TRBV6-2 or TRBV6-3 and TRBJ2-5; TCRdb designates TRBD2, a call that cannot be tested without DNA. From germline, CDR1 is MNHEY and CDR2 SVGEGT. The CDR3 spans 15 residues. The CDR3 here is CASSYGGLAGVTQYF.

J is TRBJ1-2 and V is TRBV30; the D call from TCRdb, TRBD1, cannot be confirmed without DNA. This CDR3 region has 13 residues. Germline-derived CDR1 and CDR2 are GTSNPN and SVGIG (reference sequence). The CDR3 loop is CAWRTQGGHGYTF.

The rearrangement links TRBV19 to TRBJ1-2. Looked up from germline, CDR1 is LNHDA and CDR2 is SQIVND (reference sequence). The CDR3 spans 13 residues. CDR3: CASSMAAAYGYTF.

The chain employs TRBV6-2 or TRBV6-3 and TRBJ1-4; TCRdb returns TRBD1, unconfirmable since there is no DNA. Looked up from germline, CDR1 is MNHEY and CDR2 is SVGEGT. The CDR3 length is 15 residues. CDR3 protein: CASSYRGTGNEKLFF.

The rearrangement uses TRBV19 and TRBJ1-2; the TRBD1 assignment by TCRdb is unverifiable without DNA. CDR1 is LNHDA, CDR2 SQIVND, per germline (reference sequence). CDR3 length: 12 residues. The CDR3 region is CATSPGNYGYTF.

The V and J genes are TRBV6-5 and TRBJ2-1; with no DNA, the TCRdb D assignment of TRBD1 cannot be verified. The CDR3 is 13 amino acids. The germline V gene encodes CDR1 MNHEY and CDR2 SVGAGI. CDR3 in amino acids: CASRQGGYNEQFF.

The chain is built from TRBV19 and TRBJ1-2. Germline CDR1 LNHDA, CDR2 SQIVND (reference sequence). CDR3 size: 13 residues. The CDR3 sequence: CASNRGRNYGYTF. Combining the CDR3 with reference TRBV19 and TRBJ1-2 gives the whole variable domain DGGITQSPKYLFRKEGQNVTLSCEQNLNHDAMYWYRQDPGQGLRLIYYSQIVNDFQKGDIAEGYSVSREKKESFPLTVTSAQKNPTAFYLCASNRGRNYGYTFGSGTRLTVV.

The chain has TRBV6-1 and TRBJ1-5. Germline loops: CDR1 MNHNS, CDR2 SASEGT. The CDR3 contains 13 residues. This chain's CDR3 is CASSDRINQPQHF.

The chain employs TRBV6-5 and TRBJ2-7; TCRdb selects TRBD2, and the lack of DNA leaves this call unchecked. From germline, CDR1 is MNHEY and CDR2 SVGAGI. The CDR3 loop spans 13 amino acids. The CDR3 loop reads CASSYEGEREQYF.